These 20 T cell receptor beta chains originate from one sample sequenced in a study of regulatory T cells in long-lasting Graves disease. Time point of the sample: newly diagnosed GD, antithyroid drugs for less than 3 months. Extracted RNA from PBMCs served as the source of the TCR library. TCR beta libraries were built with iRepertoire HTBI primers and Arm-PCR of CDR3 regions. One entry per CDR3 protein, called by TCRdb with MiXCR from the multiplex PCR reads. The sample contains over 500,000 distinct CDR3 sequences, approximately 15% of which appear only once. In addition, the sample was reused for a study of T cells in Graves' hyperthyroidism and ophthalmopathy.

Sample: peripheral blood mononuclear cells (PBMCs), taken at new diagnosis, from a patient treated with antithyroid drugs. The receptors were sampled from a woman aged 30 to 39 with Graves disease.

The table lists this clonotype with a few counts. The rearrangement uses TRBV27 and TRBJ2-1; D remains unclear. V was clipped by 6 bases and J by 4 bases, with 19 bases between them. There are 16 residues in the CDR3. Per germline, CDR1 MNHEY and CDR2 SMNVEV (reference sequence). The CDR3 nucleotides read TGTGCCAGCAGACCCTCTTCCCGGGCCACTTACAATGAGCAGTTCTTC. Translated: CASRPSSRATYNEQFF.

This clonotype occurred many times. The chain combines TRBV5-1 with TRBJ2-3; maybe TRBD1 (6 bases). The V end lost 4 bases, the J end lost 2 bases, and 17 bases lay between the germline ends. This CDR3 is 16 amino acids long. Germline V gives CDR1 SGHRS, CDR2 YFSETQ. CDR3 DNA sequence: TGCGCCAGCAGCGGAGCGGACAGTTCCTCCACAGATACGCAGTATTTT. It encodes CASSGADSSSTDTQYF.

This clonotype was counted ten times or more. This sequence joins TRBV20-1 and TRBJ2-5; D ambiguous. The CDR3 length is 10 residues. Germline CDR1 is DFQATT and CDR2 is SNEGSKA (reference sequence). The V and J ends lost 2 bases and 4 bases respectively, with 2 bases between them. CDR3 region: CSARRETQYF. CDR3 bases: TGCAGTGCTAGACGAGAGACCCAGTACTTC.

This clonotype was observed at least ten times. J is TRBJ2-3 and V is TRBV7-2; no reliable D call. V was clipped by 8 bases and J by 8 bases, with 8 bases between them. The CDR3 extends over 10 amino acids. CDR1 is SGHTA and CDR2 is FQGNSA in the germline V gene. The CDR3 loop reads CASGLGTQYF. The CDR3 DNA reads as TGTGCCAGCGGTCTAGGTACGCAGTATTTT.

This clonotype was found a few times. The V gene is TRBV28, the J gene TRBJ2-7; 7 nucleotides agree with TRBD1. CDR1 MDHEN and CDR2 SYDVKM come from the germline V gene. CDR3 length: 12 amino acids. V lost 10 bases to trimming and J lost 3 bases; unmatched junction nucleotides: 6. In nucleotides, the CDR3 is TGTGCCACAAGGGGGCTTGTCTACGAGCAGTACTTC. Amino acid sequence: CATRGLVYEQYF.

This clonotype was detected a few times. At one end the junction does not follow the germline gene, possibly because of a read error. The chain carries TRBV9 and TRBJ1-1; D is ambiguous. This CDR3 spans 15 amino acids. Per the germline V gene, CDR1 is SGDLS and CDR2 is YYNGEE. DNA for the CDR3: TGTGCCAGCAACGTAGGTGGCCCAATGGGTACTGAAGCTTTCTTT. Amino acid sequence: CASNVGGPMGTEAFF.

Many counts were recorded for this clonotype. The gene calls are TRBV6-1 and TRBJ1-5; TRBD1 aligns across 7 bases. CDR1 is MNHNS, CDR2 SASEGT, per germline. CDR3 length equals 18 residues. Trimming removed 7 bases from V and 0 bases from J; junction bases left unmatched: 15. The CDR3, as DNA: TGTGCCAGCACTAGGACAGGCGCCGCTCGATATAGCAATCAGCCCCAGCATTTT. It codes for CASTRTGAARYSNQPQHF.

V and J are TRBV19 and TRBJ1-5; maybe TRBD1 (5 bases). CDR1 and CDR2 from the germline V gene are LNHDA and SQIVND (reference sequence). V lost 3 bases and J lost 7, with 13 bases in between. This CDR3 region has 14 residues. As DNA, the CDR3 is TGTGCCAGTAGTATGGCAGGGTGGTCCCAGCCCCAGCATTTT. Protein product: CASSMAGWSQPQHF.

In this sample, this clonotype turned up a few times. V gene TRBV28 combines with J gene TRBJ2-6; the D call may be TRBD1 or TRBD2 (6 bases each). The germline V and J ends were trimmed by 4 bases and 3 bases, with 16 bases remaining between them. CDR3 length equals 17 residues. Germline lookup yields CDR1 MDHEN and CDR2 SYDVKM. The CDR3 nucleotides read TGTGCCAGCAGTTCGGGGGCAACAAAGGGTGGGGCCAACGTCCTGACTTTC. Its protein is CASSSGATKGGANVLTF.

This clonotype was detected a few times. V gene TRBV5-5 combines with J gene TRBJ2-3, with 7 nucleotides matching TRBD1. This CDR3 has 15 residues. The V and J ends lost 4 bases and 2 bases, in that order; junction bases with no gene match: 7. Per the germline V gene, CDR1 is SGHKS and CDR2 is YYEKEE (reference sequence). The CDR3 coding sequence is TGTGCCAGCAGCCACCGGGACAGATTCACAGATACGCAGTATTTT. Translating it yields CASSHRDRFTDTQYF.

The genes are TRBV24-1 and TRBJ2-1; TRBD2 might be the D (6 bases). The germline V gene has CDR1 KGHDR and CDR2 SFDVKD. V lost 4 bases and J lost 1, with 13 bases in between. CDR3 length: 16 amino acids. The CDR3 sequence: CATSDRAGPSYNEQFF. DNA of the CDR3: TGTGCCACCAGTGACCGAGCGGGTCCTTCCTACAATGAGCAGTTCTTC.

There are many counts of this clonotype. This sequence joins TRBV28 and TRBJ2-2, with D tentatively TRBD1 (6 bases). V gave up 6 bases and J gave up 0 bases, with 14 bases separating them. The CDR3 runs to 16 residues. Germline lookup yields CDR1 MDHEN and CDR2 SYDVKM. CDR3 in amino acids: CASRDQGFANTGELFF. DNA of the CDR3: TGTGCCAGCAGAGACCAGGGGTTTGCGAACACCGGGGAGCTGTTTTTT.

In this sample, this clonotype turned up a few times. This rearrangement joins TRBV20-1 to TRBJ1-2; 9 bases match TRBD1. CDR3 length: 16 amino acids. The germline V gene encodes CDR1 DFQATT and CDR2 SNEGSKA (reference sequence). Germline trimming cut 6 bases from V and 8 bases from J; bases unmatched to any gene: 19. Here the CDR3 reads CSASEVDRGESVGYTF. The CDR3 region has the DNA TGCAGTGCCAGTGAGGTGGACAGGGGTGAAAGTGTGGGCTACACCTTC.

This clonotype was recorded at least ten times. CDR3 bases: TGTGCCGCAGCGGGAGAGCGAAATAGATTGAAAAATGAGCAGTTCTTC. Its translation: CAAAGERNRLKNEQFF. The chain uses TRBV28 and TRBJ2-1, with 8 bases matching TRBD2. The CDR3 runs 16 residues. J gave up 7 bases and V 11 bases, and 19 bases lay outside the gene matches. Germline V CDR1 and CDR2: MDHEN, SYDVKM.

This clonotype has at least ten counts. V is TRBV6-1 and J is TRBJ2-7; 7 nucleotides align to TRBD1. Germline CDR1 MNHNS, CDR2 SASEGT. V was clipped by 8 bases and J by 2 bases; unmatched bases: 12. The CDR3 extends over 15 amino acids. The CDR3 DNA sequence: TGTGCCAGCTACGGCTCATCCGGGACAGCCTACGAGCAGTACTTC. Protein product: CASYGSSGTAYEQYF.

The V gene is TRBV19, the J gene TRBJ2-7, with a tentative D call TRBD2 (5 bases). Germline CDR1 reads LNHDA; CDR2 reads SQIVND (reference sequence). V was pared by 5 bases and J by 0 bases, with 20 bases between. The CDR3 runs to 17 residues. This chain's CDR3 is CASSPLFGIGSSYEQYF. The CDR3, as DNA: TGTGCCAGTAGTCCCCTTTTCGGGATAGGGAGCTCCTACGAGCAGTACTTC. Variable domain in full (rest from reference TRBV19 and TRBJ2-7): DGGITQSPKYLFRKEGQNVTLSCEQNLNHDAMYWYRQDPGQGLRLIYYSQIVNDFQKGDIAEGYSVSREKKESFPLTVTSAQKNPTAFYLCASSPLFGIGSSYEQYFGPGTRLTVT.

The genes are TRBV19 and TRBJ1-2, with 9 nucleotides matching TRBD1. The V gene end was trimmed by 3 bases and the J gene end by 6 bases; junction bases not matched to a gene: 8. This CDR3 has 15 amino acids. In germline, CDR1 is LNHDA, CDR2 SQIVND (reference sequence). As DNA, the CDR3 is TGTGCCAGTAGTATTCGGGACAGGGTCATTGATGGCTACACCTTC. It encodes CASSIRDRVIDGYTF.

As regards this clonotype: A read error may be the cause here, since a much bigger clone is one base away. This chain joins TRBV20-1 and TRBJ2-3, with 10 bases matching TRBD1. The J call may be incorrect, as the DNA end agrees better with TRBJ2-7. In germline, CDR1 is DFQATT, CDR2 SNEGSKA (reference sequence). The length of the CDR3 is 16 residues. In DNA form, the CDR3 reads TGCAGTGCTATCTCGCCGACCGGGACAGGGGTCAATGAGCAGTACTTC. Protein sequence: CSAISPTGTGVNEQYF.

This clonotype came up many times. The chain carries TRBV28 and TRBJ1-1; no clear D gene. CDR1 MDHEN and CDR2 SYDVKM come from the germline V gene. The CDR3 length is 15 residues. V dropped 5 bases and J dropped 3 bases, with 16 bases sitting between them. CDR3 nucleotides: TGTGCCAGCAGTACCCGTTCATACGGTTACACTGAAGCTTTCTTT. Encoded protein: CASSTRSYGYTEAFF.

In its sample, this clonotype was seen a few times. The chain links TRBV3-1 to TRBJ2-3; D is unresolved. The CDR3 consists of 14 residues. V lost 3 bases to trimming and J lost 2 bases, with 9 bases between them. Germline V gives CDR1 LGHDT, CDR2 YNNKEL (reference sequence). For the CDR3, the DNA is TGTGCCAGCAGCCACGGACGGCTCACAGATACGCAGTATTTT. This gives the protein CASSHGRLTDTQYF.